The 11 T cell receptor beta chains given below trace back to one sample, sequenced in a study of Ad26.COV2.S vaccination and SARS-CoV-2 variants. The data were produced by immunoSEQ multiplex PCR, yet TCRdb's version contains in-frame clones alone and is incomplete. Among about 440,000 clones, roughly 88% were seen once, and the ten largest hold approximately 4.3%. Treatment: approximately 18 received Ad26.COV2.S at low or high dose, single or two shots; several received placebo; per-sample allocation not given. Day 63 after the first vaccine or placebo injection was the time point for sampling. The sequencing used peripheral blood, collected in a trial of Ad26.COV2.S vaccine versus placebo. The source of these receptors is a person aged 18-60 years who received the Ad26.COV2.S COVID-19 vaccine or a placebo.

This chain uses TRBV3-1 (or the pseudogene TRBV3-2) with TRBJ2-1, with 7 bases lining up with TRBD2. CDR1 and CDR2 (germline): LGHDT, YNNKEL (reference sequence). With 2 bases clipped from V and 3 bases from J, the junction kept 4 bases outside the gene matches. CDR3 length equals 15 residues. CDR3 protein: CASSQRAGVYNEQFF. The CDR3 bases are TGTGCCAGCAGCCAAAGGGCGGGAGTCTACAATGAGCAGTTCTTC.

The sample holds a few counts of this clone. V usage is TRBV6-2 or TRBV6-3 and J usage is TRBJ2-2; D call uncertain. Trimming pared 0 bases from V and 6 bases from J, leaving 5 bases between. From germline, CDR1 is MNHEY and CDR2 SVGEGT. The length of the CDR3 is 13 residues. The CDR3 bases are TGTGCCAGCAGTTACTCGGCCCCCGGGGAGCTGTTTTTT. Translating it yields CASSYSAPGELFF.

The J gene is TRBJ2-1, the V gene TRBV27; 7 nucleotides align to TRBD1. Germline V gene sequence: CDR1 MNHEY, CDR2 SMNVEV (reference sequence). V dropped 6 bases and J dropped 10; count of bases not matched to a gene: 12. The CDR3 sequence is 14 residues long. CDR3 amino acids: CASSLGTVGYEQFF. The CDR3, as DNA: TGTGCCAGCAGCCTCGGGACAGTGGGTTACGAGCAGTTCTTC.

The chain carries TRBV7-3 and TRBJ2-5, with D tentatively TRBD2 (5 bases). Trimming shortened V by 5 bases and J by 4 bases, and 17 bases separated the two germline ends. From germline, CDR1 is SGHTA and CDR2 FQGTGA. This CDR3 region has 15 residues. CDR3 DNA sequence: TGTGCCAGCAGCCCCGGGATTCTTTTAACAGAGACCCAGTACTTC. It codes for CASSPGILLTETQYF.

This clone turned up a few times. J is TRBJ2-5 and V is TRBV3-1 (or the pseudogene TRBV3-2), with D possibly matching TRBD2 (5 bases). The germline gives CDR1 LGHDT, CDR2 YNNKEL (reference sequence). The CDR3 runs 14 residues. V lost 4 bases, J lost 4 bases, and 13 bases lay in between. CDR3 nucleotides: TGTGCCAGCAGCCGCTGGAGGCTTGGAGAGACCCAGTACTTC. Amino acid sequence: CASSRWRLGETQYF.

This clone was counted between two and nine times. The chain is built from TRBV4-1 and TRBJ2-7, with 13 bases fitting TRBD2. This CDR3 has 17 residues. Germline CDR1 and CDR2: MGHRA and YSYEKL. The ends lost 3 bases at V and 1 base at J; junction bases unmatched: 6. CDR3 coding DNA: TGCGCCAGCAGCCACATGGGGACTAGCGGGACATCCTACGAGCAGTACTTC. This gives the protein CASSHMGTSGTSYEQYF.

J is TRBJ2-7 and V is TRBV2; D ambiguous. Germline V gene lookup returns CDR1 SNHLY and CDR2 FYNNEI. V lost 0 bases to trimming and J lost 4 bases, with 7 bases between them. CDR3 length equals 13 residues. CDR3 loop: CASSEAGFYEQYF. The CDR3 nucleotides are TGTGCCAGCAGTGAAGCAGGGTTTTACGAGCAGTACTTC.

The gene calls are TRBV10-3 and TRBJ2-3; 13 positions agree with TRBD2. This CDR3 is built from 17 residues. V dropped 10 bases and J dropped 1; count of bases not matched to a gene: 11. Per the germline V gene, CDR1 is ENHRY and CDR2 is SYGVKD. CDR3 in amino acids: CATVGFTSGRGTDTQYF. DNA for the CDR3: TGTGCCACAGTGGGTTTTACTAGCGGGAGGGGCACAGATACGCAGTATTTT.

V usage is TRBV28 and J usage is TRBJ2-2; D is unresolved. The V gene's germline CDR1 is MDHEN and CDR2 SYDVKM. V gave up 2 bases and J gave up 0 bases, with 7 bases separating them. The CDR3 is 15 residues long. CDR3 residues: CASSLMAANTGELFF. CDR3 in DNA: TGTGCCAGCAGTTTAATGGCTGCGAACACCGGGGAGCTGTTTTTT.

V usage is TRBV18 and J usage is TRBJ2-2; D perhaps matches TRBD2 (7 bases). The V gene lost 2 bases and the J gene lost 5 bases, with 18 bases spanning the gap. The CDR3 has 17 residues. Germline V CDR1 and CDR2: KGHSH, LQKENI. DNA of the CDR3: TGTGCCAGCTCACCAACTACAGGGCAGCGGGGTACCGGGGAGCTGTTTTTT. It is translated as CASSPTTGQRGTGELFF.

The chain joins TRBV7-9 to TRBJ2-1; D unresolved. V shed 1 base and J shed 6 bases, with 7 bases lying between them. Germline V gene sequence: CDR1 SEHNR, CDR2 FQNEAQ (reference sequence). This CDR3 contains 13 residues. The DNA of the CDR3 is TGTGCCAGCAGCTTAGTCGCAGGCAATGAGCAGTTCTTC. Protein: CASSLVAGNEQFF.